This T cell receptor beta chain appears in the sequencing data of a study of regulatory and conventional T cells in RAG deficiency. Blood CD4+ CD25-high CD127-low regulatory T cells supplied the genomic DNA template. The method was immunoSEQ multiplex PCR; TCRdb's version includes in-frame clones alone and lacks a portion of them. The sample has around 10,000 clones, around 90% seen once. The ends lost 2 bases at V and 6 bases at J; junction bases unmatched: 11. This CDR3 is built from 17 residues. The V gene's germline CDR1 is SGHAT and CDR2 FQNNGV. The same sample was also used in a study of regulatory T cells. That publication notes: The PCR used 52 TRBV and 13 TRBJ primers.

Specimen: Tregs sorted from blood. The chain recombines TRBV11-2 with TRBJ2-2; 8 bases line up with TRBD2. The sequence was collected from a human donor in good health. The DNA for the CDR3 is TGTGCCAGCAGCTTAAGCCCCCCCCGCGGGAGGCCCGGGGAGCTGTTTTTT. This encodes CASSLSPPRGRPGELFF.